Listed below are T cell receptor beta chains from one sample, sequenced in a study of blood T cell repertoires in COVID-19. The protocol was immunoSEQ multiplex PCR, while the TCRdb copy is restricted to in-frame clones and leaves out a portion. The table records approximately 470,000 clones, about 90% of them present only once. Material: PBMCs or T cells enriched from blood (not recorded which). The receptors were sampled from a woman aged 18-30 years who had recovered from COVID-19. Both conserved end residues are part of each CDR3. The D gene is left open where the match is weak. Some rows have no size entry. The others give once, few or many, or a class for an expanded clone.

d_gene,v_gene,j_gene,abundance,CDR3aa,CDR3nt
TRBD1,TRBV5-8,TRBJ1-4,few,CASSLGQGNEKLFF,TGTGCCAGCAGCTTGGGACAGGGGAATGAAAAACTGTTTTTT
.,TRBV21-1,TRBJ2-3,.,CASSTRGFVRTRGLDTQYF,TGTGCCAGCAGCACTCGGGGCTTCGTACGGACAAGGGGGTTAGATACGCAGTATTTT
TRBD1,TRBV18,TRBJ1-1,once,CASSPITPNQGDTEAFF,TGTGCCAGCTCACCGATAACCCCCAACCAGGGGGACACTGAAGCTTTCTTT
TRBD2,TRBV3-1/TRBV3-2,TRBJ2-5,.,CASSPGTSAETQYF,TGTGCCAGCAGCCCCGGGACTAGCGCCGAGACCCAGTACTTC
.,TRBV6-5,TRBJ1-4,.,CASSYGGEEKLFF,TGTGCCAGCAGTTATGGGGGCGAGGAAAAACTGTTTTTT
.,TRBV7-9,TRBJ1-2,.,CASSSPGSQGTGYTF,TGTGCCAGCAGCTCCCCAGGGTCCCAGGGTACGGGCTACACCTTC
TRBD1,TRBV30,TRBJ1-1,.,CAWSVVAGGTEAFF,TGTGCCTGGAGTGTAGTTGCAGGGGGGACTGAAGCTTTCTTT
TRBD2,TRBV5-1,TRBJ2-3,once,CASSSGLAGGITDTQYF,TGCGCCAGCAGCTCAGGACTAGCGGGGGGAATCACAGATACGCAGTATTTT
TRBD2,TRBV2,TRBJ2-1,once,CASPLAGGPYEQFF,TGTGCCAGCCCGCTAGCGGGGGGGCCGTATGAGCAGTTCTTC
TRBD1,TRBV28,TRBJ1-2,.,CASRTGNYGYTF,TGTGCCAGCAGGACAGGGAACTATGGCTACACCTTC
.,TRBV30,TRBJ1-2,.,CAWSRGGLRGYTF,TGTGCCTGGAGCCGTGGCGGACTCCGTGGCTACACCTTC
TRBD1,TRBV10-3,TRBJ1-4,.,CAISADQGAGEKLFF,TGTGCCATCAGTGCGGACCAGGGGGCAGGAGAAAAACTGTTTTTT
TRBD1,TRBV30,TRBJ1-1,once,CAWSVRGQGIGKAFF,TGTGCCTGGAGTGTACGGGGACAGGGCATAGGGAAAGCTTTCTTT
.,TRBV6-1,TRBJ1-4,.,CASSEAFIGAEGLEKLFF,TGTGCCAGCAGTGAAGCGTTTATTGGGGCTGAAGGTCTAGAAAAACTGTTTTTT
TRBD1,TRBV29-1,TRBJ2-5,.,CSVDRGLETQYF,TGCAGCGTGGACAGGGGCCTAGAGACCCAGTACTTC
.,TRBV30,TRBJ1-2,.,CAWKSGSRGYTF,TGTGCCTGGAAGTCCGGGAGTCGAGGCTACACCTTC
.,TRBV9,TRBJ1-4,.,CASSGPPGSNEKLFF,TGTGCCAGCAGCGGACCTCCAGGTAGTAATGAAAAACTGTTTTTT
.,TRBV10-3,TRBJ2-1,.,CAISQGSPDEQFF,TGTGCCATCTCACAGGGATCCCCGGATGAGCAGTTCTTC
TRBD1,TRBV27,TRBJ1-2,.,CASSFPGQGINGYTF,TGTGCCAGCAGTTTCCCGGGACAGGGTATTAATGGCTACACCTTC
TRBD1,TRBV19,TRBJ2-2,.,CASSAGQGATGELFF,TGTGCCAGTAGTGCTGGACAGGGGGCGACCGGGGAGCTGTTTTTT
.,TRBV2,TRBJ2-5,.,CASQGLPQETQYF,TGTGCCAGCCAGGGACTCCCACAAGAGACCCAGTACTTC
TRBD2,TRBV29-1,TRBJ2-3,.,CSVDRDYDTDTQYF,TGCAGCGTTGACCGGGACTACGACACAGATACGCAGTATTTT